This T cell receptor beta chain stems from a study of OX40 agonist ivuxolimab in advanced cancers. Study background: Enrollees could have had prior anti-PD-1, anti-PD-L1 or anti-CTLA-4 therapy, which 40% had received.

CDR1 and CDR2 from the germline V gene are SGHRS and YFSETQ. Trimming at V came to 0 bases and at J to 4 bases, leaving 3 bases not matched to a gene. The CDR3 runs to 15 residues. Study results and limitations: What antigens the expanded peripheral T cells recognized was never established. At doses 0.1 to 3.0 mg/kg, CD4+ and CD8+ clones expanded.

The assay was immunoSEQ multiplex PCR, and TCRdb's table has in-frame clones only and misses some. This table has under 25,000 clones, roughly 84% appearing once. Notes on this clone: What it recognizes is unknown.

The sequencing here drew on CD4+ or CD8+ T cells sorted from blood, taken in a trial of the OX40 agonist ivuxolimab. V and J are TRBV5-1 and TRBJ1-5, with 8 bases identical to TRBD1. This sequence originates from an adult with an advanced solid tumor such as melanoma, head and neck, liver or kidney cancer. CDR3 bases: TGCGCCAGCAGCTTGGGGCAGGGGGCGAATCAGCCCCAGCATTTT. Translation: CASSLGQGANQPQHF. The complete variable domain, with remaining parts taken from reference TRBV5-1 and TRBJ1-5, reads KAGVTQTPRYLIKTRGQQVTLSCSPISGHRSVSWYQQTPGQGLQFLFEYFSETQRNKGNFPGRFSGRQFSNSRSEMNVSTLELGDSALYLCASSLGQGANQPQHFGDGTRLSIL.